Shown below are 10 T cell receptor beta chains from a single sample sequenced in a study of blood T cell repertoires in COVID-19. Profiled with immunoSEQ multiplex PCR; TCRdb holds only in-frame clones, not every one. Altogether roughly 200,000 clones are present, around 85% being singletons, with the ten largest covering 18%. Sample: PBMCs or T cells enriched from blood (not recorded which). These receptor sequences come from a man aged 35 to 55 who had recovered from COVID-19.

Notes on this clone: The junction shows a germline mismatch at one end, possibly a read error. The chain carries TRBV11-2 and TRBJ2-5; 9 nucleotides align to TRBD2. The CDR3 is 13 residues long. Per the germline V gene, CDR1 is SGHAT and CDR2 is FQNNGV. CDR3 nucleotides: TGTGCCAGCAGTTTAGCGGGAGCTGAGACCCAGTACTTC. It translates to CASSLAGAETQYF. Complete variable domain (other parts from reference TRBV11-2 and TRBJ2-5): EAGVAQSPRYKIIEKRQSVAFWCNPISGHATLYWYQQILGQGPKLLIQFQNNGVVDDSQLPKDRFSAERLKGVDSTLKIQPAKLEDSAVYLCASSLAGAETQYFGPGTRLLVL.

The CDR3 sequence: CAISEFGLLTSGVGGTQYF. As DNA, the CDR3 is TGTGCCATCAGTGAGTTTGGTCTCCTGACTAGCGGGGTTGGAGGTACGCAGTATTTT. This chain connects TRBV10-3 to TRBJ2-3; 11 nucleotides line up with TRBD2. The CDR3 totals 19 residues. V was pared by 1 base and J by 8 bases, with 17 bases of the junction left unmatched. CDR1 ENHRY and CDR2 SYGVKD come from the germline V gene.

The chain is built from TRBV28 and TRBJ2-7; 8 bases map to TRBD2. The V and J ends lost 7 bases and 3 bases, in that order; junction bases with no gene match: 11. Germline V gene lookup returns CDR1 MDHEN and CDR2 SYDVKM. This CDR3 spans 15 amino acids. Here the CDR3 DNA reads TGTGCCAGCACAAAAACACTAGCGGAAGTCTACGAGCAGTACTTC. It is translated as CASTKTLAEVYEQYF.

The gene calls are TRBV5-1 and TRBJ1-1; possible D gene TRBD1, 6 bases. Germline CDR1 reads SGHRS; CDR2 reads YFSETQ. Trimming left V 3 bases short and J 5 bases short, with 14 bases between. CDR3 size: 14 residues. The CDR3 loop reads CASSSYRESTEAFF. The CDR3 DNA reads as TGCGCCAGCAGCTCCTACAGGGAGAGTACTGAAGCTTTCTTT.

In this sample, this clone turned up once. CDR3 amino acids: CASSPGTSGDTGELFF. The CDR3 nucleotides read TGTGCCAGCAGTCCCGGGACTAGCGGGGACACCGGGGAGCTGTTTTTT. This chain uses TRBV6-2 or TRBV6-3 with TRBJ2-2; 13 nucleotides line up with TRBD2. CDR1 is MNHEY and CDR2 is SVGEGT in the germline V gene. The CDR3 length is 16 residues. The V segment lost 5 bases and the J segment 3 bases; nucleotides outside the gene matches: 3.

V gene TRBV5-1 combines with J gene TRBJ2-3; TRBD2 agrees at 11 bases. Trimming took 2 bases from V and 4 from J; bases not matched to a gene: 3. The CDR3 contains 15 residues. The germline CDR1 and CDR2 sequences are SGHRS and YFSETQ. DNA for the CDR3: TGCGCCAGCAGCTTAAGGACTAGCGGGCCAGATACGCAGTATTTT. Translating it yields CASSLRTSGPDTQYF.

DNA of the CDR3: TGTGCCAGCAGTGAATACCGCTACTCCAAAAACATTCAGTACTTC. Translating gives CASSEYRYSKNIQYF. The chain couples TRBV25-1 to TRBJ2-4; D is unclear. The V and J ends lost 0 bases and 2 bases respectively, with 8 bases between them. Germline-derived CDR1 and CDR2 are MGHDK and SYGVNS. The CDR3 is 15 residues long.

The sample holds a few counts of this clone. The rearrangement joins TRBV11-2 to TRBJ1-3, with TRBD1 identical over 10 bases. CDR3 length equals 18 residues. The junction had 9 bases not matched to a gene; V was cut back by 2 bases and J by 2 bases. Germline loops: CDR1 SGHAT, CDR2 FQNNGV. The DNA for the CDR3 is TGTGCCAGCAGCTTAAGGGGACAGGGGACTTTTGCTGGAAACACCATATATTTT. Its translation: CASSLRGQGTFAGNTIYF.

V and J are TRBV19 and TRBJ1-1, with D maybe TRBD1 (6 bases). The germline CDR1 and CDR2 sequences are LNHDA and SQIVND (reference sequence). V lost 4 bases, J lost 3 bases, and 27 bases lay in between. This CDR3 comprises 19 residues. The CDR3 here is CASSTRALGQTPRDTEAFF. The DNA for the CDR3 is TGTGCCAGTAGTACGAGAGCCCTCGGACAGACTCCCCGGGACACTGAAGCTTTCTTT.

This rearrangement joins TRBV27 to TRBJ1-5, with D uncertain. The CDR3 totals 13 residues. Germline V gene lookup returns CDR1 MNHEY and CDR2 SMNVEV (reference sequence). Between the trimmed V and J ends, which lost 3 bases and 5 bases, there was a span of 8 bases. CDR3: CASSFGIYQPQHF. CDR3 coding DNA: TGTGCCAGCAGTTTCGGGATTTATCAGCCCCAGCATTTT.